This T cell receptor (beta chain) was identified in a study of identical twins. This clonotype was recorded many times. TCRdb redid the calling of the 5' RACE reads with MiXCR, one entry per CDR3 protein. The table shows roughly 710,000 distinct CDR3 sequences, with less than 7% occurring only once. Input material: naive T cells sorted from blood. This sequence originates from a man aged 18 to 30 in good health.

The CDR3 sequence is CASTLGTDSYEQYF. In nucleotides, the CDR3 is TGTGCCAGCACCCTTGGGACAGATAGCTACGAGCAGTACTTC. This sequence joins TRBV2 and TRBJ2-7, with TRBD1 identical over 7 bases. V gave up 7 bases and J gave up 3 bases; unmatched junction bases: 9. In germline, CDR1 is SNHLY, CDR2 FYNNEI. The CDR3 length is 14 residues.